Sequencing of this T cell receptor beta chain was carried out in a study of blood T cells in healthy people across ages. Germline-derived CDR1 and CDR2 are DFQATT and SNEGSKA (reference sequence). The trim removed 4 bases at V and 11 bases at J, leaving 11 bases unmatched. This CDR3 contains 13 residues. A second roughly 6 to 12 cycle PCR used barcoded and J-beta primers. Via MiXCR, TCRdb re-called the 5' RACE reads, giving one row per CDR3 protein. The sample lists 1,500,000 or so distinct CDR3 sequences, 40% to 45% occurring once. A few counts support this clonotype. V and J are TRBV20-1 and TRBJ2-5; 9 bases are a match to TRBD2. This clonotype was sampled from a woman aged 18-29 years in good health. Sequencing was performed on blood. This CDR3 reads CSATLAGYNEQYF. CDR3 bases: TGCAGTGCTACCCTAGCGGGGTACAATGAGCAGTACTTC.